This T cell receptor beta chain comes out of a study of blood T cell repertoires in COVID-19. Study summary: Acute and convalescent COVID-19 samples came from the United States, Italy and Spain.

Measured with immunoSEQ multiplex PCR; TCRdb has only the in-frame clones, and not every one. The sample includes roughly 240,000 clones, roughly 87% seen only once; the top ten take 2.6%. CDR1 and CDR2 (germline): SGHKS, YYEKEE (reference sequence). V shed 3 bases and J shed 5 bases, with 8 bases lying between them. This CDR3 has 12 amino acids. The origin of this receptor is a woman aged 25 to 45 with acute COVID-19. Material: PBMCs or T cells enriched from blood (not recorded which). V usage is TRBV5-5 and J usage is TRBJ1-1, with D hard to call. CDR3 sequence (DNA): TGTGCCAGCAGCTCGCTGAGGACTGAAGCTTTCTTT. As protein: CASSSLRTEAFF.